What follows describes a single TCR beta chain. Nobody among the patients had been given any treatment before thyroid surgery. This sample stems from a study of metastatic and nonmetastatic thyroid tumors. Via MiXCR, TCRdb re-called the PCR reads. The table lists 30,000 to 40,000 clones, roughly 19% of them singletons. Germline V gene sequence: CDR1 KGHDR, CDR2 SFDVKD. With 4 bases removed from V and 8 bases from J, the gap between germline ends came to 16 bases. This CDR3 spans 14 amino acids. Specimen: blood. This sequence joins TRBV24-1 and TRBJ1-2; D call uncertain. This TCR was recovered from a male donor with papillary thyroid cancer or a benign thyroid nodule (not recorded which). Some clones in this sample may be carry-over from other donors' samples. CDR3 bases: TGTGCCACCAGTGACCCGGCCAGTGAAAGAGGCTACACCTTC. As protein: CATSDPASERGYTF.